Each of the 14 T cell receptor beta chains below was sequenced from the same sample in a study of CD8+CD57+ T cells in acquired aplastic anemia. Genomic DNA was employed as the template in profiling TCR beta VDJ and CDR3. A single record per CDR3 protein comes from TCRdb applying MiXCR to the reads. The sample yields some 120,000 distinct CDR3 sequences, about 46% seen once. The sequencing sample was made of sorted CD4+, CD8+, or CD8+CD57+ T cells (not recorded which) from PBMCs. These receptors came from a human donor in good health, serving as a control.

This clonotype has a count of ten or more. The chain carries TRBV3-1 and TRBJ1-2; D not resolved. Trimming took off 1 base at V and 3 bases at J, with 6 bases between the two ends. The CDR3 runs 13 residues. The germline V gene has CDR1 LGHDT and CDR2 YNNKEL (reference sequence). The CDR3 DNA sequence: TGTGCCAGCAGCCAAGGGGTTGACTATGGCTACACCTTC. As protein: CASSQGVDYGYTF.

V gene TRBV20-1 combines with J gene TRBJ2-3; possibly TRBD2 for D (5 bases). The V and J ends lost 8 bases and 1 base respectively, with 13 bases between them. The CDR3 is 13 residues long. The germline V gene encodes CDR1 DFQATT and CDR2 SNEGSKA (reference sequence). This chain's CDR3 is CSFTSWGTDTQYF. The CDR3 DNA reads as TGCAGTTTCACTAGTTGGGGCACAGATACGCAGTATTTT.

This clonotype is categorized as medium-sized (0.01 to 0.1%). This rearrangement joins TRBV24-1 to TRBJ2-7; tentatively, D is TRBD1 (6 bases). The length of the CDR3 is 15 residues. Germline lookup yields CDR1 KGHDR and CDR2 SFDVKD. V lost 4 bases to trimming and J lost 2 bases, with 14 bases between them. CDR3 DNA: TGTGCCACCAGTGAACCTCGGACAGAGACCTACGAGCAGTACTTC. Translating it yields CATSEPRTETYEQYF.

The genes are TRBV24-1 and TRBJ2-7; D is possibly TRBD2 (6 bases). V was shortened by 2 bases and J by 6 bases, with 13 bases between the two germline ends. This CDR3 is built from 14 residues. Germline V CDR1 and CDR2: KGHDR, SFDVKD. CDR3: CATSDWGDRGEQYF. CDR3 bases: TGTGCCACCAGTGATTGGGGGGATCGGGGCGAGCAGTACTTC.

On this clonotype itself: A much larger clone differs by one base, so this may be a read error. V usage is TRBV2 and J usage is TRBJ2-3, with a possible D match to TRBD2 (6 bases). The CDR3 spans 15 residues. From germline, CDR1 is SNHLY and CDR2 FYNNEI. Trimming cost V 7 bases and J 4 bases, with 18 bases left between them. CDR3 nucleotide sequence: TGTGCCAGCACCACCCGGGGGTCTAGCGCAGATACGCAGTATTTT. This codes for CASTTRGSSADTQYF.

The chain joins TRBV15 to TRBJ2-7, with TRBD1 identical over 9 bases. J gave up 2 bases and V 4 bases, and 3 bases lay outside the gene matches. CDR1 and CDR2 from the germline V gene are LNHNV and YYDKDF (reference sequence). The CDR3 runs 14 residues. The CDR3 DNA sequence: TGTGCCACCAGCATAGGACAGGGGACCTACGAGCAGTACTTC. It translates to CATSIGQGTYEQYF.

This chain links TRBV7-9 with TRBJ2-1; 10 bases align to TRBD1. The CDR3 covers 16 residues. The junction had 1 base not matched to a gene; V was cut back by 2 bases and J by 0 bases. The germline V gene has CDR1 SEHNR and CDR2 FQNEAQ (reference sequence). CDR3 DNA: TGTGCCAGCAGCTTATGGACAGGGGGCTCCTACAATGAGCAGTTCTTC. Translation gives CASSLWTGGSYNEQFF. The complete variable domain, with remaining parts taken from reference TRBV7-9 and TRBJ2-1, reads DTGVSQNPRHKITKRGQNVTFRCDPISEHNRLYWYRQTLGQGPEFLTYFQNEAQLEKSRLLSDRFSAERPKGSFSTLEIQRTEQGDSAMYLCASSLWTGGSYNEQFFGPGTRLTVL.

Worth noting for this clonotype: One junction end does not reproduce the germline sequence, and a read error may be involved. The chain recombines TRBV2 with TRBJ2-3; D not resolved. This CDR3 comprises 13 residues. Per the germline V gene, CDR1 is SNHLY and CDR2 is FYNNEI. CDR3 protein: CVSSEPRAYTQYF. In nucleotides, the CDR3 is TGTGTCAGCAGCGAACCCCGGGCGTATACGCAGTATTTC.

The genes are TRBV7-9 and TRBJ1-2; TRBD1 is a possible D gene (5 bases). CDR3 length: 13 amino acids. Germline V gene sequence: CDR1 SEHNR, CDR2 FQNEAQ (reference sequence). Trimming left V 4 bases short and J 0 bases short, with 6 bases between. The CDR3 DNA reads TGTGCCAGCAGCTCGACAGCTAACTATGGCTACACCTTC. Its translation is CASSSTANYGYTF.

This clonotype is classed as medium-sized. V gene TRBV29-1 combines with J gene TRBJ1-3; D is perhaps TRBD1 (5 bases). This CDR3 spans 12 amino acids. V lost 4 bases and J 4 bases, leaving 8 bases between the germline ends. Germline V gene sequence: CDR1 SQVTM, CDR2 ANQGSEA. The CDR3 DNA sequence: TGCAGCGTTGTAGAGGGGGGAAACACCATATATTTT. It specifies CSVVEGGNTIYF.

The chain joins TRBV2 to TRBJ2-3; 9 nucleotides line up with TRBD2. Germline lookup yields CDR1 SNHLY and CDR2 FYNNEI. The CDR3 runs 14 residues. V dropped 7 bases and J dropped 1; count of bases not matched to a gene: 3. The CDR3 loop is CASKAGGGTDTQYF. CDR3 sequence (DNA): TGTGCCAGCAAGGCGGGGGGGGGCACAGATACGCAGTATTTT.

The chain recombines TRBV2 with TRBJ1-5; TRBD1 agrees at 9 bases. Germline V gene data show CDR1 as SNHLY and CDR2 as FYNNEI. The CDR3 runs to 16 residues. The trim removed 5 bases at V and 5 bases at J, leaving 10 bases unmatched. The CDR3 region is CASSFPGQGPDQPQHF. The CDR3 DNA reads TGTGCCAGCAGTTTCCCGGGACAGGGTCCCGATCAGCCCCAGCATTTT.

This chain connects TRBV11-1 to TRBJ1-1; TRBD1 might be the D (5 bases). Germline CDR1 reads SGHAT; CDR2 reads FQDESV (reference sequence). With 5 bases removed from V and 11 bases from J, the gap between germline ends came to 27 bases. This CDR3 is built from 16 residues. In DNA form, the CDR3 reads TGTGCCAGCAGCGTAAGGGGAATCGTGACCCATGTTGAGGCTTTCTTT. Encoded protein: CASSVRGIVTHVEAFF. The full variable domain, rest sourced from reference TRBV11-1 and TRBJ1-1, is EAEVAQSPRYKITEKSQAVAFWCDPISGHATLYWYRQILGQGPELLVQFQDESVVDDSQLPKDRFSAERLKGVDSTLKIQPAELGDSAMYLCASSVRGIVTHVEAFFGQGTRLTVV.

The V and J genes are TRBV2 and TRBJ2-1, with TRBD2 matching over 9 bases. The germline V gene encodes CDR1 SNHLY and CDR2 FYNNEI. The V segment lost 6 bases and the J segment 6 bases; nucleotides outside the gene matches: 12. The CDR3 runs 16 residues. DNA for the CDR3: TGTGCCAGCAGGGAATTGGGCGGGGGGGCCCTCAATGAGCAGTTCTTC. This sequence encodes CASRELGGGALNEQFF.